Detailed here is one TCR beta chain. Its cognate antigen is unknown. This record belongs to a study of cytomegalovirus exposure and HLA in healthy donors. Study-level points and caveats: HLA alleles showed associations with roughly 17,000 TCR beta sequences in a later analysis, at a 0.05 false discovery rate.

60 Vbeta and 13 Jbeta primers were used in PCR. Some clones are missing from TCRdb's copy, which holds only in-frame ones; the method was immunoSEQ multiplex PCR. This table lists tens of thousands of clones. Germline V gives CDR1 SGHTA, CDR2 FQGNSA. The CDR3 extends over 15 amino acids. Losses at the gene ends were 3 bases for V and 5 bases for J; bases not matched to a gene: 6. The chain combines TRBV7-2 with TRBJ1-5; 8 nucleotides line up with TRBD1. The sequenced sample was PBMCs. The sequence was collected from a man aged 35 to 55 in good health and CMV-seropositive. CDR3 DNA: TGTGCCAGCAGCTTGATTTCAGGGGGCGATCAGCCCCAGCATTTT. It is translated as CASSLISGGDQPQHF.